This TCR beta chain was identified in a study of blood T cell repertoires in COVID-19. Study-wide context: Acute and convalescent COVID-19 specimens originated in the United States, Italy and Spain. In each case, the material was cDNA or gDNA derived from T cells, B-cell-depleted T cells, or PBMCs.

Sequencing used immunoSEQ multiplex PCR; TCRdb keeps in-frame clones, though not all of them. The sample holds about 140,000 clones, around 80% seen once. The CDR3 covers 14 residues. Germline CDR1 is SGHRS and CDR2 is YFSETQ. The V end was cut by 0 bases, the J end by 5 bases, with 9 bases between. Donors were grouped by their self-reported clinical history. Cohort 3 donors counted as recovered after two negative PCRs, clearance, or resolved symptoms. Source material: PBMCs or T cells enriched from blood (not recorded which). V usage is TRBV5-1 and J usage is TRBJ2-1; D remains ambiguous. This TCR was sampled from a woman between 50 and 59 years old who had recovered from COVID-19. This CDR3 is CASSLGPHNNEQFF. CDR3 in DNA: TGCGCCAGCAGCTTGGGGCCCCACAACAATGAGCAGTTCTTC. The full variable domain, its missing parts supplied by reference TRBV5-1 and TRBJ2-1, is KAGVTQTPRYLIKTRGQQVTLSCSPISGHRSVSWYQQTPGQGLQFLFEYFSETQRNKGNFPGRFSGRQFSNSRSEMNVSTLELGDSALYLCASSLGPHNNEQFFGPGTRLTVL.